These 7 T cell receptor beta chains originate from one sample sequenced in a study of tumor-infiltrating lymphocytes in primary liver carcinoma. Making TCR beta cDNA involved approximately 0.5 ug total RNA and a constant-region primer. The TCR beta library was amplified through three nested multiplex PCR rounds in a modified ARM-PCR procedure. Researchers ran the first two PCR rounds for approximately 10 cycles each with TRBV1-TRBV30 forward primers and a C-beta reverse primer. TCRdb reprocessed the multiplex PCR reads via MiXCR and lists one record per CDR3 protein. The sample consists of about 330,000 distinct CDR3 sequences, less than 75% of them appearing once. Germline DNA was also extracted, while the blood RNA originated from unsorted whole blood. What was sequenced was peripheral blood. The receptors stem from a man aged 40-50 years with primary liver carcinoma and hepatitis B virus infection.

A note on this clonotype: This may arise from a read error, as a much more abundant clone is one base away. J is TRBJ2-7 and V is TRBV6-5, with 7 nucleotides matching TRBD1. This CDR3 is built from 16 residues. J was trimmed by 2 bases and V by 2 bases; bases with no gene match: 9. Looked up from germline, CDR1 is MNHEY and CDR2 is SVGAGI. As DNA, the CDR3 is TGTGCCAGCAGTTACCAGTGGGACAGCGGACCCTACGAGCAGTACTTC. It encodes CASSYQWDSGPYEQYF.

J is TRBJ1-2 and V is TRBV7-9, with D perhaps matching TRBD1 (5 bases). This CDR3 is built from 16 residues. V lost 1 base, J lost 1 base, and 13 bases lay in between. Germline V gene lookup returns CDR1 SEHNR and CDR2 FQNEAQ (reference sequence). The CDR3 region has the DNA TGTGCCAGCAGCTTAGGAGACAGCCAACTTAACTATGGCTACACCTTC. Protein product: CASSLGDSQLNYGYTF.

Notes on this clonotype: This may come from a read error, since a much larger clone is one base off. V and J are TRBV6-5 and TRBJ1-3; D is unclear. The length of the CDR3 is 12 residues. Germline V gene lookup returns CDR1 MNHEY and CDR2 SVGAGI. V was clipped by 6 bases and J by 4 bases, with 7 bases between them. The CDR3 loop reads CASRMTGNTIYF. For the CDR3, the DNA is TGTGCCAGCAGAATGACAGGAAACACCATATATTTT.

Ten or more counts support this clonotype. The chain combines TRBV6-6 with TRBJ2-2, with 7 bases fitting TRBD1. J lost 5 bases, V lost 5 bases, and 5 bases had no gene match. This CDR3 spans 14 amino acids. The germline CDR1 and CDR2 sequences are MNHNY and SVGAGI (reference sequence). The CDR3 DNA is TGTGCCAGCAGTACCACAGGGGAGACCGGGGAGCTGTTTTTT. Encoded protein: CASSTTGETGELFF.

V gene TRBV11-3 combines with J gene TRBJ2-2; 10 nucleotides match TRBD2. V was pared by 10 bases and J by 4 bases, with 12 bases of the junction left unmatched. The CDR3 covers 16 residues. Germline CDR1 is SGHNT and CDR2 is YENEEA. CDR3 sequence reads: CANSTLAGTGTGELFF. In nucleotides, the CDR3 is TGTGCCAACAGTACACTAGCGGGAACAGGCACCGGGGAGCTGTTTTTT.

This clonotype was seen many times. CDR3: CASSLGQHTDTQYF. DNA for the CDR3: TGTGCCAGCAGCTTAGGACAGCACACAGATACGCAGTATTTT. The rearrangement uses TRBV5-4 and TRBJ2-3; TRBD1 might be the D (6 bases). CDR1 SGHNT and CDR2 YYREEE come from the germline V gene (reference sequence). Trimming stripped 2 bases from V and 2 bases from J, with 9 bases between. This CDR3 is 14 amino acids long.

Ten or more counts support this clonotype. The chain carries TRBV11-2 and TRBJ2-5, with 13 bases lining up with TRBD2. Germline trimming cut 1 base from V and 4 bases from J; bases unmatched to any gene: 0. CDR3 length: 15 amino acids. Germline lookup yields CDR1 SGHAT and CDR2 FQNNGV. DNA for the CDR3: TGTGCCAGCAGCTTAGGACTAGCGGGAGGAGAGACCCAGTACTTC. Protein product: CASSLGLAGGETQYF.